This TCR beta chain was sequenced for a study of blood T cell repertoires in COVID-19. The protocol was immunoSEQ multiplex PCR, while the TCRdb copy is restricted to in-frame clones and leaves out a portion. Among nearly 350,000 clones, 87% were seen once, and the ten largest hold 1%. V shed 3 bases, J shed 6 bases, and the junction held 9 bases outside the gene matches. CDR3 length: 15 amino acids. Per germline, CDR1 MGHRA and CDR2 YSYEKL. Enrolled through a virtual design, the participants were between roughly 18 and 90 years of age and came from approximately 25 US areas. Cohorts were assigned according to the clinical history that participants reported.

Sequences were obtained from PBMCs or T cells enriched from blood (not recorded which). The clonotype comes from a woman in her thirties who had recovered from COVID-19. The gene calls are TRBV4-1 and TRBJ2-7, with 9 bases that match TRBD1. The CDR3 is CASSHWTGVAGEQYF. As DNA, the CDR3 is TGCGCCAGCAGCCATTGGACAGGGGTGGCAGGCGAGCAGTACTTC.